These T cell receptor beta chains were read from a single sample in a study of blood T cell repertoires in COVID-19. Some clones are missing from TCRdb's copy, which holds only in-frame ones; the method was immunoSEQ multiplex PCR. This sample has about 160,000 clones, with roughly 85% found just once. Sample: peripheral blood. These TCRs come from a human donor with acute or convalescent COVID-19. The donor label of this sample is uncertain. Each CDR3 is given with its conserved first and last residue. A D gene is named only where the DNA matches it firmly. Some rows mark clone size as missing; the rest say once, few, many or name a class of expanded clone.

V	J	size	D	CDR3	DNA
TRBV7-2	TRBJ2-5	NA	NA	CASSPIRGQETQYF	TGTGCCAGCAGCCCCATTCGAGGGCAAGAGACCCAGTACTTC
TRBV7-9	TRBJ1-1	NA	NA	CASSLGVEAFF	TGTGCCAGCAGCTTAGGCGTGGAAGCTTTCTTT
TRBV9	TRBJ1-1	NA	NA	CASSLRVLGEAFF	TGTGCCAGCAGCCTGAGGGTGCTGGGTGAAGCTTTCTTT
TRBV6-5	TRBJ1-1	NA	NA	CASSLREGLRAFF	TGTGCCAGCAGTTTACGGGAAGGGTTGCGGGCTTTCTTT
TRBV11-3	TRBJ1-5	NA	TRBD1	CASSVGTGAGNQPQHF	TGTGCCAGCAGCGTCGGGACAGGGGCTGGCAATCAGCCCCAGCATTTT
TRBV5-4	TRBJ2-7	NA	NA	CASSLEQTITYEQYF	TGTGCCAGCAGCTTGGAACAGACGATAACCTACGAGCAGTACTTC
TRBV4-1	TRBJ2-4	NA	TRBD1	CASSQDQRDRTMDIQYF	TGCGCCAGCAGCCAAGATCAGAGGGACAGGACAATGGACATTCAGTACTTC
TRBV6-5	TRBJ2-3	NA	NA	CASSYRQVDTDTQYF	TGTGCCAGCAGTTACCGACAGGTCGACACAGATACGCAGTATTTT
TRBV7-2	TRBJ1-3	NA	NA	CASSPGGALGNTIYF	TGTGCCAGCAGCCCGGGGGGGGCACTTGGAAACACCATATATTTT
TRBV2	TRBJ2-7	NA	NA	CASSVTGTQSYEQYF	TGTGCCAGCAGCGTAACCGGGACACAAAGCTACGAGCAGTACTTC
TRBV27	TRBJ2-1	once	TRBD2	CASSFGRGAVDEQFF	TGTGCCAGCAGCTTCGGGAGGGGTGCGGTGGATGAGCAGTTCTTC
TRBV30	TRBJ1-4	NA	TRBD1	CAWNRGQGGEKLFF	TGTGCCTGGAACCGGGGACAGGGTGGGGAAAAACTGTTTTTT
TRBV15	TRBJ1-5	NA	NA	CATSRDRTNQPQHF	TGTGCCACCAGCAGGGACAGAACGAATCAGCCCCAGCATTTT
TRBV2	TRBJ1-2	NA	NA	CASSGALPFYGYTF	TGTGCCAGCAGTGGGGCTCTTCCCTTCTATGGCTACACCTTC
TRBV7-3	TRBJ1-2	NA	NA	CASSLTARYGYTF	TGTGCCAGCAGCCTGACAGCCCGCTATGGCTACACCTTC
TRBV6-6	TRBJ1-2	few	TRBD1	CARAGQGSNYGYTF	TGTGCCAGGGCTGGACAGGGGTCGAACTATGGCTACACCTTC
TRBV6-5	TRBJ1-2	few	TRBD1	CASSPPTGINYGYTF	TGTGCCAGCAGTCCTCCGACAGGGATTAACTATGGCTACACCTTC
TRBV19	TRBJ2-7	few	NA	CASSTFSRGHEQYF	TGTGCCAGTAGTACCTTTTCCAGGGGTCACGAGCAGTACTTC
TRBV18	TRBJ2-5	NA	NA	CASSPPPTYVGAETQYF	TGTGCCAGCTCACCACCGCCGACATATGTTGGCGCGGAGACCCAGTACTTC
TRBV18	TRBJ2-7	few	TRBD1	CASSRDRGYEQYF	TGTGCCAGCTCACGCGACAGGGGATACGAGCAGTACTTC
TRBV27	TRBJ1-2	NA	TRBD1	CASSRYTGAFGYTF	TGTGCCAGCAGTCGTTATACAGGGGCATTTGGCTACACCTTC
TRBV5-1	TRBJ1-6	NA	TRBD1	CASSTDRGRGSPLHF	TGCGCCAGCAGCACGGACAGGGGGAGGGGTTCACCCCTCCACTTT
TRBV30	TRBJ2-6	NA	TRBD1	CAWSGTGQGFPGANVLTF	TGTGCCTGGAGCGGGACAGGACAGGGTTTCCCTGGGGCCAACGTCCTGACTTTC
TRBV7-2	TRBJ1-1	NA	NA	CASSKGGNTEAFF	TGTGCCAGCAGCAAAGGCGGGAACACTGAAGCTTTCTTT
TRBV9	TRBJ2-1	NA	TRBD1	CASSQDRVNEQFF	TGTGCCAGCAGCCAGGACAGGGTGAATGAGCAGTTCTTC
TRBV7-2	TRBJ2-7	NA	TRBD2	CASSLQLAGGSYEQYF	TGTGCCAGCAGCCTACAACTAGCGGGGGGCTCCTACGAGCAGTACTTC
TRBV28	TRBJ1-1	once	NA	CASRRDGNTEAFF	TGTGCCAGCAGGCGGGACGGGAACACTGAAGCTTTCTTT
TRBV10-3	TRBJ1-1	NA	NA	CAISLGQQSLNTEAFF	TGTGCCATCAGCCTCGGACAGCAGAGTTTGAACACTGAAGCTTTCTTT